This T cell receptor (beta chain) was found in a study of cytomegalovirus exposure and HLA in healthy donors. General study points: Under in vitro conditions, a few CMV-associated chains were confirmed as specific for CMV antigens.

The CDR3 is 14 residues long. Germline CDR1 WNHNN, CDR2 SYGVQD (reference sequence). The V end lost 10 bases, the J end lost 2 bases, and 16 bases lay between the germline ends. Sequencing used immunoSEQ multiplex PCR; TCRdb keeps in-frame clones, though not all of them. The table lists under 250,000 clones, roughly three quarters of them singletons. On this clone itself: Its antigen is not identified.

This clonotype was sampled from a woman in her twenties or thirties in good health and CMV-seronegative. What was sequenced was PBMCs. The chain combines TRBV10-1 with TRBJ2-3, with D perhaps matching TRBD1 (6 bases). CDR3 coding DNA: TGCGCCACTCGGGACACCTACTCCACAGATACGCAGTATTTT. Translation gives CATRDTYSTDTQYF.